The next 14 T cell receptor beta chains were all read from a single sample in a study of blood T cells in healthy people across ages. The second PCR ran about 6 to 11 cycles with a sample-barcoded 5' primer and J-beta primers. TCRdb itself ran the 5' RACE reads through MiXCR, one entry per CDR3 protein. Of under 2,000,000 distinct CDR3 sequences detected, roughly 52% appear once; the ten largest clones hold approximately 2.1%. Sample: blood. Every receptor here comes from a woman aged 40 to 55 in good health.

This sequence joins TRBV5-1 and TRBJ2-1; D is perhaps TRBD2 (5 bases). Germline V gene lookup returns CDR1 SGHRS and CDR2 YFSETQ. V was clipped by 1 base and J by 7 bases, with 9 bases between them. The CDR3 length is 13 residues. The CDR3 region is CASSLLRRNEQFF. The CDR3 coding sequence is TGCGCCAGCAGCTTGTTAAGGAGGAATGAGCAGTTCTTC.

About this clonotype: Germline and junction disagree at one end, which may indicate a read error. The J gene is TRBJ2-5, the V gene TRBV4-3, with 8 bases fitting TRBD2. This CDR3 is 15 amino acids long. From germline, CDR1 is LGHNA and CDR2 YSLEER. The CDR3 region has the DNA TGCGCCAGCAGCCACGGAGCGGGGGTCCAAGAGATCCAGTACTTC. Protein product: CASSHGAGVQEIQYF.

The chain links TRBV19 to TRBJ2-3; 12 nucleotides match TRBD2. The CDR3 length is 13 residues. V gave up 9 bases and J gave up 6 bases; unmatched junction bases: 4. Germline V lookup: CDR1 LNHDA, CDR2 SQIVND (reference sequence). The CDR3 region is CASTGLAGDTQYF. DNA for the CDR3: TGTGCCAGCACCGGACTAGCGGGGGATACGCAGTATTTT.

The V call is TRBV20-1, the J call TRBJ2-7; 9 bases are a match to TRBD2. The CDR3 spans 14 residues. Germline V gene sequence: CDR1 DFQATT, CDR2 SNEGSKA (reference sequence). Trimming cost V 6 bases and J 0 bases; bases outside gene matches: 6. The CDR3 region is CSALAGISSYEQYF. The CDR3 DNA sequence: TGCAGTGCCCTAGCGGGGATAAGCTCCTACGAGCAGTACTTC.

This clonotype was observed a few times. The chain has TRBV7-4 and TRBJ2-7; 13 bases map to TRBD2. The J segment lost 4 bases and the V segment lost 4 bases, leaving 4 bases of the junction unmatched. In germline, CDR1 is SGHVT, CDR2 SQSDAQ. The CDR3 is 15 amino acids. The CDR3 is CASSSGLAGRYEQYF. CDR3 in DNA: TGTGCCAGCAGCTCGGGACTAGCGGGGAGATACGAGCAGTACTTC.

The CDR3 reads CASSFARGGLETQYF. The CDR3 DNA is TGTGCCAGCAGCTTCGCACGGGGGGGCCTAGAGACCCAGTACTTC. The V gene is TRBV7-8, the J gene TRBJ2-7; 8 bases fit TRBD2. The J call is uncertain, as TRBJ2-5 better fits the DNA end. The CDR3 loop spans 15 amino acids. The germline V gene has CDR1 SGHVS and CDR2 FQNEAQ.

The chain joins TRBV20-1 to TRBJ2-1; TRBD1 is a possible D gene (6 bases). V lost 0 bases and J 6 bases, leaving 21 bases between the germline ends. CDR1 is DFQATT and CDR2 is SNEGSKA in the germline V gene (reference sequence). This CDR3 contains 17 residues. The CDR3 region is CSARDHKGVISINEQFF. CDR3 sequence (DNA): TGCAGTGCTAGAGATCATAAGGGGGTAATCTCAATCAATGAGCAGTTCTTC.

The chain employs TRBV7-2 and TRBJ1-2, with D maybe TRBD1 (6 bases). V was pared by 8 bases and J by 7 bases, with 20 bases between. From germline, CDR1 is SGHTA and CDR2 FQGNSA. This CDR3 region has 14 residues. CDR3 region: CASDQAVKGGGYTF. As DNA, the CDR3 is TGTGCCAGCGACCAGGCGGTTAAGGGGGGTGGCTACACCTTC. The variable domain in full, with the rest retrieved from reference TRBV7-2 and TRBJ1-2, is GAGVSQSPSNKVTEKGKDVELRCDPISGHTALYWYRQSLGQGLEFLIYFQGNSAPDKSGLPSDRFSAERTGGSVSTLTIQRTQQEDSAVYLCASDQAVKGGGYTFGSGTRLTVV.

This chain connects TRBV10-1 to TRBJ1-1; 7 bases are a match to TRBD1. Per germline, CDR1 WNHNN and CDR2 SYGVQD (reference sequence). This CDR3 region has 15 residues. The V segment lost 3 bases and the J segment 1 base; nucleotides outside the gene matches: 5. CDR3 coding DNA: TGCGCCAGCAGTGAACTCGGACAGGAGAACACTGAAGCTTTCTTT. Translating it yields CASSELGQENTEAFF.

This clonotype showed up just a few times. The junction departs from the called germline gene at one end, perhaps through a read error. This sequence joins TRBV6-1 and TRBJ1-2; no clear D. The length of the CDR3 is 13 residues. CDR1 is MNHNS and CDR2 is SASEGT in the germline V gene. This CDR3 is CASRGPLGYGYTF. The CDR3 DNA follows: TGCGCCAGCAGAGGGCCGTTAGGATATGGCTACACCTTC.

The table lists this clonotype with a few counts. The chain uses TRBV20-1 and TRBJ2-2; 7 bases match TRBD1. Germline CDR1 and CDR2: DFQATT and SNEGSKA (reference sequence). Losses at the gene ends were 0 bases for V and 6 bases for J; bases not matched to a gene: 4. This CDR3 is 14 amino acids long. CDR3 residues: CSARDDRVPGELFF. For the CDR3, the DNA is TGCAGTGCTAGAGACGACAGGGTCCCCGGGGAGCTGTTTTTT.

This chain links TRBV20-1 with TRBJ1-2, with D uncertain. This CDR3 comprises 15 residues. Trimming left V 7 bases short and J 0 bases short, with 18 bases between. Germline V gives CDR1 DFQATT, CDR2 SNEGSKA (reference sequence). Written as DNA, the CDR3 is TGCAGTGTTCCCGCTAAGCCAGTTTCTAACTATGGCTACACCTTC. Protein sequence: CSVPAKPVSNYGYTF.

This rearrangement joins TRBV27 to TRBJ1-2; D unresolved. This CDR3 is built from 13 residues. Germline V gene data show CDR1 as MNHEY and CDR2 as SMNVEV (reference sequence). The V end lost 6 bases, the J end lost 2 bases, and 10 bases lay between the germline ends. The CDR3 nucleotides read TGTGCCAGCAGAGTTGGGTTGAACTATGGCTACACCTTC. Amino acid sequence: CASRVGLNYGYTF.

V usage is TRBV5-1 and J usage is TRBJ2-1, with 7 nucleotides matching TRBD2. The CDR3 is 15 residues long. V lost 0 bases, J lost 12 bases, and 12 bases stayed unmatched. The germline V gene has CDR1 SGHRS and CDR2 YFSETQ. The CDR3 protein is CASSLGVSGSPRQFF. For the CDR3, the DNA is TGCGCCAGCAGCTTGGGAGTTAGCGGGTCCCCTCGGCAGTTCTTC.